These 5 T cell receptor beta chains originate from one sample sequenced in a study of T cell responses to AZD1222 COVID-19 vaccine. Clones were read by immunoSEQ multiplex PCR, and TCRdb kept only the in-frame ones, dropping some. There are roughly 140,000 clones in the sample; just over 90% occur only once, and about 1.8% lies in the top ten. Sample: peripheral blood, taken 28 days after the second AZD1222 dose. Source of these receptors: an adult who received the AZD1222 COVID-19 vaccine.

The chain couples TRBV9 to TRBJ2-4, with 7 bases fitting TRBD2. The CDR3 runs 17 residues. Trimming took 4 bases from V and 7 from J; bases not matched to a gene: 17. In germline, CDR1 is SGDLS, CDR2 YYNGEE. CDR3 DNA sequence: TGTGCCAGCAGCATCTCTCCTGGAGGGAGGGCGGGGAACATTCAGTACTTC. Its protein is CASSISPGGRAGNIQYF.

In its sample, this clone was seen a few times. The chain carries TRBV18 and TRBJ1-1; TRBD1 might be the D (5 bases). This CDR3 spans 16 amino acids. Germline V CDR1 and CDR2: KGHSH, LQKENI. The V end was cut by 0 bases, the J end by 0 bases, with 11 bases between. The CDR3 protein is CASSPPDGHMNTEAFF. In nucleotides, the CDR3 is TGTGCCAGCTCACCACCAGACGGACACATGAACACTGAAGCTTTCTTT.

The chain is built from TRBV5-1 and TRBJ2-5, with D perhaps TRBD2 (6 bases). The V end lost 0 bases, the J end lost 5 bases, and 11 bases lay between the germline ends. Germline V gene lookup returns CDR1 SGHRS and CDR2 YFSETQ. The CDR3 is 14 amino acids. The chain's CDR3 is CASSLAAGRETQYF. The CDR3 DNA is TGCGCCAGCAGCTTGGCCGCGGGGCGGGAGACCCAGTACTTC.

The V and J genes are TRBV6-5 and TRBJ2-7, with 10 bases that match TRBD1. Germline CDR1 reads MNHEY; CDR2 reads SVGAGI. This CDR3 spans 15 amino acids. J was trimmed by 7 bases and V by 6 bases; bases with no gene match: 12. The CDR3 DNA sequence: TGTGCCAGCAGGGCGACAGGGGGCAGTCTGGGGGAGCAGTACTTC. Residues: CASRATGGSLGEQYF.

The chain uses TRBV28 and TRBJ1-5; no firm D call. The CDR3 runs 12 residues. Germline assignment: CDR1 MDHEN and CDR2 SYDVKM. V lost 2 bases, J lost 7 bases, and 6 bases lay in between. The DNA for the CDR3 is TGTGCCAGCAGTTTAATCATCCAGCCCCAGCATTTT. Residues: CASSLIIQPQHF. Together with reference TRBV28 and TRBJ1-5, the CDR3 gives the full variable domain: DVKVTQSSRYLVKRTGEKVFLECVQDMDHENMFWYRQDPGLGLRLIYFSYDVKMKEKGDIPEGYSVSREKKERFSLILESASTNQTSMYLCASSLIIQPQHFGDGTRLSIL.